This T cell receptor (beta chain) was sequenced for a study of T cell changes during pregnancy in multiple sclerosis. Repertoires were generated with immunoSEQ multiplex PCR, while TCRdb's copy carries only in-frame clones and drops some. The sample contains 30,000 to 40,000 clones, 94% of which appear only once. There are 16 residues in the CDR3. Trimming removed 2 bases at V and 2 bases at J, with 13 bases between. Germline CDR1 is SGHRS and CDR2 is YFSETQ. The sequence derives from a female donor with multiple sclerosis, enrolled in a pregnancy study. The sequences come from CD4+ T cells from peripheral blood mononuclear cells, collected in the second trimester of pregnancy. The V gene is TRBV5-1, the J gene TRBJ1-4; possible D gene TRBD1, 6 bases. The DNA for the CDR3 is TGCGCCAGCAGCTTCACAGGGTTTGTTACTAATGAAAAACTGTTTTTT. This translates into CASSFTGFVTNEKLFF.